This TCR beta chain was recovered during a study of shared clonotypes between healthy human individuals. Assay: immunoSEQ multiplex PCR; the TCRdb copy retains only in-frame clones and omits some. The sample consists of a few million clones, 85% to 95% of them appearing once. From germline, CDR1 is KGHSH and CDR2 LQKENI. CDR3 length: 15 amino acids. The V end was cut by 2 bases, the J end by 0 bases, with 8 bases between. The sample comprised naive CD4+ T cells sorted from blood. The subset was: CD45RA+ positively selected. The genes are TRBV18 and TRBJ1-3; D remains unclear. This clonotype was sampled from a man aged 18-30 years in good health. The CDR3 spells CASSPGTNSGNTIYF. CDR3 DNA: TGTGCCAGCTCACCAGGAACAAACTCTGGAAACACCATATATTTT.